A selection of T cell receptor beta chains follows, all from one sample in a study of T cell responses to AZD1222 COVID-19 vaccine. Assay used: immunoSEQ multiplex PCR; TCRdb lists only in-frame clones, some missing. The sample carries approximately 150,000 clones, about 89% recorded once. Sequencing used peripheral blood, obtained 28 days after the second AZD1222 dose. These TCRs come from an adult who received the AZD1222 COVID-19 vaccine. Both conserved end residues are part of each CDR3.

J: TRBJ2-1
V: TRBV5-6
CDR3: CASSAAGLAEYNEQFF

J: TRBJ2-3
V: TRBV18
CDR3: CASSLPTGGTDTQYF

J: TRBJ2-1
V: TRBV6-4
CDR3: CASSEGEYNEQFF

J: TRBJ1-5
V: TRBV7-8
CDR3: CASSLGTGASNQPQHF

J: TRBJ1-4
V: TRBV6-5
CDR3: CASGQVEKLFF

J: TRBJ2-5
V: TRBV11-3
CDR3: CASSSSGQPARETQYF

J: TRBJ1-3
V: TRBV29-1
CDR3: CSVTGLGNTIYF

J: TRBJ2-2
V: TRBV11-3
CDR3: CASSPRTGRSTGELFF

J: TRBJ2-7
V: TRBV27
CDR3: CASSGRDRGPYEQYF

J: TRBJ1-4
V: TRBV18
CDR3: CASSPSRVSNEKLFF

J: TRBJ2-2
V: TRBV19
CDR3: CASSVPGLAGGNAGELFF

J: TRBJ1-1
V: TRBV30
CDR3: CAWSRPGQVGQMNTEAFF

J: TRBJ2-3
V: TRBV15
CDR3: CATRKESGGTDTQYF

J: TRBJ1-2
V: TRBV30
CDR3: CAWSVGGILGYTF